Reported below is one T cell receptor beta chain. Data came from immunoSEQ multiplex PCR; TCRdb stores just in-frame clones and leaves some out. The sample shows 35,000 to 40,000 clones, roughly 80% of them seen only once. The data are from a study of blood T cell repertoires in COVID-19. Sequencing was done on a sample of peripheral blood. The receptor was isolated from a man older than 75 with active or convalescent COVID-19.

Written as DNA, the CDR3 is TGTGCCAGCAGTGAAAACGGGAGAATTGGGGAGCAGTACTTC. It is translated as CASSENGRIGEQYF. The chain links TRBV6-1 to TRBJ2-7; D might be TRBD2 (6 bases). V was clipped by 2 bases and J by 7 bases, with 15 bases between them. This CDR3 comprises 14 residues. Germline V gives CDR1 MNHNS, CDR2 SASEGT.